One and the same sample provided the 20 T cell receptor beta chains below, sequenced in a study of blood T cell repertoires in COVID-19. TCRdb keeps only in-frame clones here, not all; method: immunoSEQ multiplex PCR. This table holds over 30,000 clones, about 87% found once. Sequenced sample: peripheral blood. These receptors originate from a man between 65 and 85 years old with acute or convalescent COVID-19.

This CDR3 reads CASSPIAGNSYNEQFF. The DNA for the CDR3 is TGTGCCAGCTCACCTATAGCGGGGAACTCCTACAATGAGCAGTTCTTC. The chain combines TRBV18 with TRBJ2-1, with 8 bases that match TRBD2. Unmatched junction bases numbered 4, after V lost 3 bases and J lost 0 bases. Germline CDR1 KGHSH, CDR2 LQKENI. This CDR3 region has 16 residues.

The chain recombines TRBV5-1 with TRBJ2-2; tentative D call: TRBD2 (7 bases). This CDR3 comprises 15 residues. Per germline, CDR1 SGHRS and CDR2 YFSETQ. V lost 7 bases to trimming and J lost 7 bases, with 20 bases between them. The DNA of the CDR3 is TGCGCCAGCCGCCAAACTGGGGGGGCCGTCGGGGAGCTGTTTTTT. It is translated as CASRQTGGAVGELFF.

The rearrangement joins TRBV7-3 to TRBJ1-1; D unclear. The germline V gene encodes CDR1 SGHTA and CDR2 FQGTGA. The V end lost 0 bases, the J end lost 1 base, and 3 bases lay between the germline ends. The CDR3 contains 13 residues. The CDR3 is CASSLTQNTEAFF. The CDR3 DNA follows: TGTGCCAGCAGCTTAACACAGAACACTGAAGCTTTCTTT. The variable domain in full, completed from reference TRBV7-3 and TRBJ1-1, reads GAGVSQTPSNKVTEKGKYVELRCDPISGHTALYWYRQSLGQGPEFLIYFQGTGAADDSGLPNDRFFAVRPEGSVSTLKIQRTERGDSAVYLCASSLTQNTEAFFGQGTRLTVV.

The chain combines TRBV6-5 with TRBJ1-4; D perhaps matches TRBD1 (6 bases). Per germline, CDR1 MNHEY and CDR2 SVGAGI. This CDR3 comprises 14 residues. V gave up 6 bases and J gave up 6 bases, with 14 bases separating them. The CDR3 bases are TGTGCCAGCAGCCGCCGGGGGGCGGATGAAAAACTGTTTTTT. Amino acids: CASSRRGADEKLFF.

The CDR3 here is CARIQGQWTF. The DNA of the CDR3 is TGTGCCAGGATCCAGGGACAGTGGACCTTC. The chain has TRBV2 and TRBJ1-2; 7 bases match TRBD1. Trimming removed 9 bases from V and 14 bases from J; junction bases left unmatched: 9. Germline-derived CDR1 and CDR2 are SNHLY and FYNNEI. CDR3 length: 10 amino acids.

This clone has a handful of counts. This chain connects TRBV15 to TRBJ1-5; D remains ambiguous. Germline CDR1 reads LNHNV; CDR2 reads YYDKDF (reference sequence). The CDR3 is 17 residues long. V dropped 3 bases and J dropped 0 bases, with 15 bases sitting between them. The chain's CDR3 is CATSRSFGSYSNQPQHF. DNA of the CDR3: TGTGCCACCAGCAGGAGTTTTGGGAGCTATAGCAATCAGCCCCAGCATTTT.

The rearrangement joins TRBV24-1 to TRBJ2-1, with a weak D call TRBD1 (5 bases). In germline, CDR1 is KGHDR, CDR2 SFDVKD. Trimming cost V 1 base and J 10 bases, with 16 bases left between them. The CDR3 is 15 residues long. The CDR3 spells CATSDFMVGAGEQFF. In DNA, the CDR3 is TGTGCCACCAGTGATTTTATGGTAGGGGCCGGGGAGCAGTTCTTC.

The V gene is TRBV28, the J gene TRBJ2-7; D possibly corresponds to TRBD2 (7 bases). V gave up 5 bases and J gave up 1 base, with 15 bases separating them. The V gene's germline CDR1 is MDHEN and CDR2 SYDVKM. The CDR3 is made up of 15 amino acids. For the CDR3, the DNA is TGTGCCAGCAGTCCCGGGGGGACACTATCCTACGAGCAGTACTTC. Its translation: CASSPGGTLSYEQYF.

Concerning this clone: Compared with germline, one end of the junction differs, possibly owing to a read error. The V gene is TRBV6-2 or TRBV6-3, the J gene TRBJ1-2; D is unresolved. This CDR3 region has 14 residues. CDR1 MNHEY and CDR2 SVGEGT come from the germline V gene. The CDR3, as DNA: TGTGCCAGCAGCTACTCGGCCGGGAACTATGGCTACACCTTC. Its translation is CASSYSAGNYGYTF.

The J gene is TRBJ1-2, the V gene TRBV11-2; TRBD1 is a possible D gene (5 bases). Trimming removed 5 bases from V and 4 bases from J, with 17 bases in between. CDR1 is SGHAT, CDR2 FQNNGV, per germline. CDR3 length: 15 residues. The CDR3 loop is CASSPRTQTPYGYTF. The CDR3 coding sequence is TGTGCCAGCAGCCCAAGGACACAAACCCCCTATGGCTACACCTTC.

The DNA for the CDR3 is TGCGCCAGCAGCCCCGGGGTTTATGGCTACACCTTC. This codes for CASSPGVYGYTF. The rearrangement links TRBV5-1 to TRBJ1-2; D unclear. CDR1 and CDR2 from the germline V gene are SGHRS and YFSETQ. V lost 4 bases and J lost 5, with 9 bases in between. The CDR3 is 12 residues long.

The gene calls are TRBV6-2 or TRBV6-3 and TRBJ2-5, with D maybe TRBD2 (6 bases). Looked up from germline, CDR1 is MNHEY and CDR2 is SVGEGT. This CDR3 contains 14 residues. The V end was cut by 6 bases, the J end by 4 bases, with 15 bases between. Written as DNA, the CDR3 is TGTGCCAGCAGCTGGGGTTCGCGGGGAGAGACCCAGTACTTC. Translated: CASSWGSRGETQYF.

This clone was seen a few times. This chain links TRBV27 with TRBJ2-1; tentative D call: TRBD2 (6 bases). CDR1 and CDR2 (germline): MNHEY, SMNVEV (reference sequence). V lost 5 bases, J lost 4 bases, and 9 bases lay in between. The CDR3 loop spans 13 amino acids. As DNA, the CDR3 is TGTGCCAGCAGTCCCCGGGGGTACAATGAGCAGTTCTTC. This encodes CASSPRGYNEQFF.

The rearrangement links TRBV12-3 or TRBV12-4 to TRBJ2-1, with 7 positions matching TRBD2. Trimming at V came to 3 bases and at J to 10 bases, leaving 3 bases not matched to a gene. The CDR3 has 12 amino acids. CDR3 in DNA: TGTGCCAGCAGTTTCCTAGCGGAGGAGCAGTTCTTC. Its protein product is CASSFLAEEQFF.

This chain joins TRBV9 and TRBJ2-5; D is possibly TRBD2 (6 bases). The germline gives CDR1 SGDLS, CDR2 YYNGEE. The ends were cut back, 0 bases at V and 4 bases at J, with 10 bases in the middle. The CDR3 length is 14 residues. The CDR3: CASSVDVGGETQYF. As DNA, the CDR3 is TGTGCCAGCAGCGTAGACGTGGGGGGAGAGACCCAGTACTTC.

This clone came up once. V is TRBV25-1 and J is TRBJ2-5, with TRBD2 as a possible D gene (5 bases). The CDR3 has 11 residues. CDR1 is MGHDK, CDR2 SYGVNS, per germline. V lost 2 bases and J lost 13, with 11 bases in between. CDR3 region: CASSEETRLYF. The CDR3 DNA is TGTGCCAGCAGTGAAGAAACTAGATTGTACTTC.

The rearrangement joins TRBV30 to TRBJ1-3; a weak D match, TRBD1 (5 bases). V dropped 5 bases and J dropped 8 bases, with 22 bases sitting between them. CDR1 is GTSNPN and CDR2 is SVGIG in the germline V gene (reference sequence). The CDR3 has 15 residues. In DNA, the CDR3 is TGTGCCTGGGGGGCCGCTCGGACAAACCGGCACACCATATATTTT. Translation: CAWGAARTNRHTIYF.

This clone was recorded a few times. V is TRBV5-5 and J is TRBJ2-1; D remains ambiguous. Germline V CDR1 and CDR2: SGHKS, YYEKEE (reference sequence). Trimming stripped 4 bases from V and 2 bases from J, with 13 bases between. The length of the CDR3 is 15 residues. The CDR3 DNA sequence: TGTGCCAGCAGCCCGTACTCCGCGACCTACAATGAGCAGTTCTTC. Translating it yields CASSPYSATYNEQFF.

The genes are TRBV3-1 (or the pseudogene TRBV3-2) and TRBJ2-7; 7 bases are a match to TRBD2. The CDR3 is 16 amino acids. The V gene end was trimmed by 5 bases and the J gene end by 4 bases; junction bases not matched to a gene: 14. The germline V gene has CDR1 LGHDT and CDR2 YNNKEL (reference sequence). CDR3 coding DNA: TGTGCCAGCAGCGGGAGGGACGGATCCACTGGGTACGAGCAGTACTTC. Protein product: CASSGRDGSTGYEQYF.

The chain joins TRBV6-2 or TRBV6-3 to TRBJ1-1; D is possibly TRBD1 (6 bases). Trimming cost V 6 bases and J 10 bases, with 18 bases left between them. The CDR3 extends over 13 amino acids. The germline CDR1 and CDR2 sequences are MNHEY and SVGEGT. CDR3 loop: CASSFTTGRAAFF. The CDR3 DNA is TGTGCCAGCAGCTTTACCACAGGGCGAGCAGCTTTCTTT.